A single sample is the source of the 26 T cell receptor beta chains below, sequenced in a study of prognosis after radiotherapy for stage I lung cancer. CDR3 of TCR beta was amplified from genomic DNA via a two-round multiplex PCR. The first PCR round targeted every TRBV and TRBJ gene with specific primers. TCRdb ran MiXCR on the multiplex PCR reads and lists one entry per CDR3 protein. The table includes approximately 20,000 distinct CDR3 sequences, about a quarter detected once. The material was PBMCs, obtained before or after stereotactic body radiation therapy (not recorded which). The receptors derive from a donor over 45 with non-small cell lung cancer.

For this clonotype: One end of the junction varies from germline; a read error may be responsible. The genes are TRBV27 and TRBJ2-1; 12 bases are shared with TRBD2. The germline V gene has CDR1 MNHEY and CDR2 SMNVEV (reference sequence). This CDR3 is 17 amino acids long. CDR3 DNA: TGTGCCAGCAGTACAACCCTAGCGGGAGGGCCAGACAATGAGAAGTTCTTC. Its translation is CASSTTLAGGPDNEKFF.

This clonotype has ten or more counts. Here the CDR3 DNA reads TGTGCCAGTAGTATAGATCCCGGTGGGGGGCAGCCCCAGCATTTT. Encoded protein: CASSIDPGGGQPQHF. The rearrangement joins TRBV19 to TRBJ1-5; D perhaps matches TRBD1 (5 bases). From germline, CDR1 is LNHDA and CDR2 SQIVND (reference sequence). The CDR3 is 15 residues long. V was cut by 0 bases and J by 7 bases, with 13 bases left in between.

With regard to this clonotype: A read error may account for a junction end that differs from germline. CDR3 DNA sequence: TGCGCCAGCAGGTCCGATCGCGACGGGCCCCGTAACGAGGAGCAGCTCTTC. This encodes CASRSDRDGPRNEEQLF. The V and J genes are TRBV5-1 and TRBJ2-5, with unresolved D. CDR3 length: 17 amino acids. The germline CDR1 and CDR2 sequences are SGHRS and YFSETQ.

This clonotype was detected only a few times. One base away lies a much larger clone, so this may be a sequencing read error. The chain uses TRBV6-9 and TRBJ2-2; D is tentatively TRBD1 or TRBD2 (5 bases each). CDR1 MNHGY and CDR2 SVAAGI come from the germline V gene. Trimming pared 3 bases from V and 6 bases from J, leaving 17 bases between. The CDR3 runs 16 residues. CDR3: CASSYYARLGPGELFF. CDR3 DNA sequence: TGTGCCAGCAGTTACTACGCCCGACTGGGACCCGGGGAGCTGTTTTTT.

V usage is TRBV4-1 and J usage is TRBJ2-7, with 7 bases identical to TRBD1. The V gene's germline CDR1 is MGHRA and CDR2 YSYEKL. Unmatched junction bases numbered 10, after V lost 5 bases and J lost 0 bases. CDR3 size: 16 residues. The CDR3 spells CASSKVMGQNSYEQYF. Written as DNA, the CDR3 is TGCGCCAGCAGCAAAGTAATGGGACAGAACTCCTACGAGCAGTACTTC.

This clonotype was observed a handful of times. The V and J genes are TRBV5-6 and TRBJ2-7; D is possibly TRBD1 or TRBD2 (5 bases each). The CDR3 is 14 amino acids. CDR1 SGHDT and CDR2 YYEEEE come from the germline V gene. The V end lost 0 bases, the J end lost 0 bases, and 7 bases lay between the germline ends. The CDR3 protein is CASSLAGPSYEQYF. DNA of the CDR3: TGTGCCAGCAGCTTGGCGGGACCCTCCTACGAGCAGTACTTC.

Comments on this clonotype: A read error is likely, as this CDR3 ends without the conserved phenylalanine or tryptophan. The limits of the CDR3 on the DNA are not certain, so only TCRdb's listed CDR3 is given. The chain recombines TRBV24-1 with TRBJ2-1; the D call in the table, TRBD2, was not verified against the DNA. The CDR3 is made up of 13 amino acids, end residues included. Germline V gives CDR1 KGHDR, CDR2 SFDVKD. CDR3 region: CATSDSGRNEEFL.

This clonotype was seen many times. This chain uses TRBV5-6 with TRBJ2-7; 9 bases fit TRBD2. J was trimmed by 6 bases and V by 4 bases; bases with no gene match: 8. Germline CDR1 and CDR2: SGHDT and YYEEEE. This CDR3 is built from 14 residues. In nucleotides, the CDR3 is TGTGCCAGCAGCGATAGCGGGAGTTCGCGCGAGCAGTACTTC. This codes for CASSDSGSSREQYF. The complete variable domain, with remaining parts taken from reference TRBV5-6 and TRBJ2-7, reads DAGVTQSPTHLIKTRGQQVTLRCSPKSGHDTVSWYQQALGQGPQFIFQYYEEEERQRGNFPDRFSGHQFPNYSSELNVNALLLGDSALYLCASSDSGSSREQYFGPGTRLTVT.

This clonotype turned up a few times. The chain couples TRBV7-9 to TRBJ1-1; D unresolved. The CDR3 runs to 15 residues. V gave up 1 base and J gave up 1 base, with 10 bases separating them. Germline V gene lookup returns CDR1 SEHNR and CDR2 FQNEAQ (reference sequence). DNA of the CDR3: TGTGCCAGCAGCTTAGGTATTGTGGGGAACACTGAAGCTTTCTTT. Residues: CASSLGIVGNTEAFF.

This clonotype was counted many times. The chain recombines TRBV30 with TRBJ1-1, with a possible D match to TRBD1 (6 bases). Trimming removed 7 bases at V and 4 bases at J, with 19 bases between. This CDR3 contains 14 residues. Germline V CDR1 and CDR2: GTSNPN, SVGIG (reference sequence). The CDR3 coding sequence is TGTGCCTTGAGACAGGTTCTATCGATCACTGAAGCTTTCTTT. This encodes CALRQVLSITEAFF.

This clonotype was found many times. This chain uses TRBV12-3 or TRBV12-4 with TRBJ1-2; D unclear. V lost 3 bases and J 10 bases, leaving 12 bases between the germline ends. The CDR3 contains 12 residues. The CDR3 sequence: CASSFGQLAYTF. The CDR3 coding sequence is TGTGCCAGCAGTTTTGGGCAGCTCGCCTACACCTTC.

In this sample, this clonotype turned up once. One base separates it from a far larger clone, so it is likely a read error. The rearrangement links TRBV6-9 to TRBJ2-1, with 9 bases that match TRBD2. The CDR3 contains 17 residues. The germline V gene encodes CDR1 MNHGY and CDR2 SVAAGI. The CDR3 sequence: CASCYSPPSGIYNEQFF. The CDR3 coding sequence is TGTGCCAGCTGTTACTCACCCCCTAGCGGGATCTACAATGAGCAGTTCTTC.

There are many counts of this clonotype. This sequence joins TRBV5-1 and TRBJ1-1, with D hard to call. V gave up 0 bases and J gave up 11 bases, with 23 bases separating them. Germline loops: CDR1 SGHRS, CDR2 YFSETQ. The length of the CDR3 is 16 residues. CDR3 loop: CASSLVGPEQVMGAFF. As DNA, the CDR3 is TGCGCCAGCAGCTTGGTGGGTCCGGAACAAGTAATGGGGGCTTTCTTT. Supplemented by reference TRBV5-1 and TRBJ1-1, the full variable domain reads KAGVTQTPRYLIKTRGQQVTLSCSPISGHRSVSWYQQTPGQGLQFLFEYFSETQRNKGNFPGRFSGRQFSNSRSEMNVSTLELGDSALYLCASSLVGPEQVMGAFFGQGTRLTVV.

This clonotype is large. The genes are TRBV12-3 or TRBV12-4 and TRBJ2-1; D is perhaps TRBD1 (6 bases). This CDR3 has 15 amino acids. Deletions cut 3 bases from V and 4 bases from J, with 13 bases between. Here the CDR3 DNA reads TGTGCCAGCAGTTTGTCAGACAGGTTATACAATGAGCAGTTCTTC. This encodes CASSLSDRLYNEQFF.

By frequency in the sample, this clonotype is medium-sized. This chain connects TRBV11-2 to TRBJ2-1; 8 bases are a match to TRBD2. The CDR3 covers 19 residues. Germline CDR1 is SGHAT and CDR2 is FQNNGV. V shed 5 bases, J shed 8 bases, and the junction held 23 bases outside the gene matches. CDR3 loop: CASSGEVIPGGYLVDEQFF. The CDR3 region has the DNA TGTGCCAGCAGCGGAGAGGTTATTCCGGGAGGGTACCTGGTCGATGAGCAGTTCTTC.

This clonotype was counted at least ten times. The V gene is TRBV6-1, the J gene TRBJ2-7; D remains unclear. The germline gives CDR1 MNHNS, CDR2 SASEGT. The CDR3 extends over 11 amino acids. V was trimmed by 3 bases and J by 4 bases, leaving 4 bases between them. Here the CDR3 DNA reads TGTGCCAGCAGTGAGAGATACGAGCAGTACTTC. It specifies CASSERYEQYF.

This clonotype showed up many times. CDR3 amino acids: CATNPQGAYEQYF. CDR3 bases: TGTGCCACCAACCCCCAGGGGGCCTACGAGCAGTACTTC. V usage is TRBV5-6 and J usage is TRBJ2-7, with 7 bases aligning to TRBD1. The V segment lost 9 bases and the J segment 2 bases; nucleotides outside the gene matches: 8. The CDR3 contains 13 residues. Germline lookup yields CDR1 SGHDT and CDR2 YYEEEE.

This clonotype is a singleton in its sample. Possible read error: a much larger clone is one base away. The rearrangement links TRBV27 to TRBJ2-7; TRBD1 matches 7 bases. The CDR3 is 15 amino acids. Germline V gives CDR1 MNHEY, CDR2 SMNVEV (reference sequence). The CDR3, as DNA: TGTGGCAGACTTATGCTATCAGGGGGAGTGAACGAGCAGTACTTC. It codes for CGRLMLSGGVNEQYF.

About this clonotype itself: This may come from a read error, since a much larger clone is one base off. J is TRBJ1-1 and V is TRBV6-2 or TRBV6-3, with TRBD1 as a possible D gene (5 bases). CDR3 size: 14 residues. Germline CDR1 and CDR2: MNHEY and SVGEGT. Trimming removed 7 bases at V and 5 bases at J, with 17 bases between. CDR3 in DNA: TGTGCCAGCATAAGCCAGGGTTGGGGAACTGAAGCTTTCTTT. Residues: CASISQGWGTEAFF.

A single count supports this clonotype. This chain links TRBV6-2 or TRBV6-3 with TRBJ2-1, with TRBD2 matching 10 bases. Germline V CDR1 and CDR2: MNHEY, SVGEGT. V was clipped by 10 bases and J by 7 bases; unmatched bases: 10. There are 14 residues in the CDR3. CDR3 residues: CAINLAGEANEQFF. The CDR3 nucleotides read TGTGCCATCAACCTAGCGGGAGAGGCGAATGAGCAGTTCTTC.

The sample holds many counts of this clonotype. V usage is TRBV19 and J usage is TRBJ2-5; possible D gene TRBD2, 6 bases. The germline V gene encodes CDR1 LNHDA and CDR2 SQIVND (reference sequence). V was shortened by 7 bases and J by 1 base, with 10 bases between the two germline ends. CDR3 length: 13 residues. The CDR3 region is CASKSGPQETQYF. The CDR3 nucleotides read TGTGCCAGTAAGAGCGGGCCCCAAGAGACCCAGTACTTC.

This clonotype occurred many times. This chain joins TRBV4-1 and TRBJ1-5; 7 bases line up with TRBD1. Germline V gene lookup returns CDR1 MGHRA and CDR2 YSYEKL. V lost 3 bases and J lost 0; bases outside the gene matches: 5. This CDR3 is built from 16 residues. The CDR3 loop is CASSHPTGNSNQPQHF. CDR3 DNA sequence: TGCGCCAGCAGCCACCCGACAGGGAATAGCAATCAGCCCCAGCATTTT.

In this sample, this clonotype turned up many times. The V call is TRBV14, the J call TRBJ2-5; D possibly corresponds to TRBD1 (8 bases). Germline V CDR1 and CDR2: SGHDN, FVKESK. Trimming removed 5 bases from V and 4 bases from J, with 17 bases in between. The CDR3 sequence is 15 residues long. CDR3: CASSFGQGGRETQYF. CDR3 coding DNA: TGTGCCAGCAGCTTTGGACAGGGAGGGCGAGAGACCCAGTACTTC.

About this clonotype itself: The likely explanation is a read error, given a far larger clone one base away. J is TRBJ2-5 and V is TRBV7-2; D may be TRBD1 (5 bases). CDR1 is SGHTA, CDR2 FQGNSA, per germline. CDR3 length: 12 residues. This chain's CDR3 is CASSLYQGEQLF. The CDR3 nucleotides are TGTGCCAGCAGCTTATATCAGGGTGAGCAGTTGTTC.

This clonotype was seen repeatedly, ten times or more. The chain has TRBV20-1 and TRBJ1-5, with D possibly matching TRBD1 (6 bases). The CDR3 sequence is 13 residues long. Germline V gene data show CDR1 as DFQATT and CDR2 as SNEGSKA (reference sequence). Trimming removed 4 bases from V and 2 bases from J, with 9 bases in between. CDR3 DNA: TGCAGTGCTATGCCAGGGGGCAATCAGCCCCAGCATTTT. Translation: CSAMPGGNQPQHF.

On this clonotype itself: It differs at one base from a far larger clone, so likely a read error. This sequence joins TRBV6-5 and TRBJ2-7, with 7 bases matching TRBD2. Trimming took 2 bases from V and 4 from J; bases not matched to a gene: 5. Germline CDR1 reads MNHEY; CDR2 reads SVGAGI. CDR3 size: 14 residues. CDR3 DNA sequence: TGTGCCAGCAGTTACGGAGCGGGATGGTACGAGCAGTACTTC. It codes for CASSYGAGWYEQYF.